Presented here are 12 T cell receptor beta chains from one specimen sequenced in a study of shared clonotypes between healthy human individuals. Assay: immunoSEQ multiplex PCR; the TCRdb copy retains only in-frame clones and omits some. The sample shows some 2,100,000 clones, 90% to 95% of them seen only once. In the naive CD8 group, cells lacked CD45RO and were positively selected for CCR7, so terminally differentiated effector memory CD45RA+ cells were left out. The sequenced sample was naive CD8+ T cells from PBMCs. The receptors here all came from a young man in good health. Some clones in this sample may be carry-over from other donors' samples.

The table lists this clone with a count of one. J is TRBJ2-1 and V is TRBV19; D is perhaps TRBD2 (6 bases). Germline loops: CDR1 LNHDA, CDR2 SQIVND (reference sequence). The V end was cut by 2 bases, the J end by 4 bases, with 12 bases between. This CDR3 has 15 residues. The CDR3 sequence: CASSISGAGYNEQFF. The CDR3 coding sequence is TGTGCCAGTAGTATATCGGGAGCAGGGTACAATGAGCAGTTCTTC.

As to this clone: In the same sample, other DNA sequences code for this CDR3. The rearrangement joins TRBV9 to TRBJ2-7; 10 bases fit TRBD1. J gave up 4 bases and V 3 bases, and 4 bases lay outside the gene matches. The CDR3 covers 14 residues. The V gene's germline CDR1 is SGDLS and CDR2 YYNGEE. The CDR3 region has the DNA TGTGCCAGCAGCGCCGGGACAGGGGATTACGAGCAGTACTTC. Amino acid sequence: CASSAGTGDYEQYF. Filled out from reference TRBV9 and TRBJ2-7, the complete variable domain reads DSGVTQTPKHLITATGQRVTLRCSPRSGDLSVYWYQQSLDQGLQFLIQYYNGEERAKGNILERFSAQQFPDLHSELNLSSLELGDSALYFCASSAGTGDYEQYFGPGTRLTVT.

For this clone: The identical CDR3 is also encoded by other nucleotide sequences in the sample. This rearrangement joins TRBV6-1 to TRBJ2-7, with 8 bases fitting TRBD2. Per germline, CDR1 MNHNS and CDR2 SASEGT. After removal of 2 bases from V and 2 bases from J, the junction contained 5 bases not matched to a gene. The CDR3 has 15 amino acids. Here the CDR3 DNA reads TGTGCCAGCAGTGAATGGTTAGCGGGAACCTACGAGCAGTACTTC. Protein product: CASSEWLAGTYEQYF.

The chain couples TRBV7-6 to TRBJ2-7; TRBD2 matches 7 bases. In germline, CDR1 is SGHVS, CDR2 FNYEAQ. The length of the CDR3 is 15 residues. Germline trimming cut 0 bases from V and 3 bases from J; bases unmatched to any gene: 5. The CDR3 region is CASSLAIAGLYEQYF. Here the CDR3 DNA reads TGTGCCAGCAGCTTAGCAATAGCGGGCCTCTACGAGCAGTACTTC.

This sequence joins TRBV27 and TRBJ2-7; the match to TRBD2 covers 7 bases. This CDR3 has 16 amino acids. V lost 0 bases and J lost 3; bases outside the gene matches: 8. Germline-derived CDR1 and CDR2 are MNHEY and SMNVEV (reference sequence). CDR3 DNA sequence: TGTGCCAGCAGTTTATCGGCCGGGGGGAGAAACTACGAGCAGTACTTC. As protein: CASSLSAGGRNYEQYF.

This chain joins TRBV21-1 and TRBJ2-7; the table's D gene call, TRBD1, was not cross checked with the DNA. TRBV21-1 represents a pseudogene. The CDR3 spans 18 residues. The CDR3 protein is CASSKAPLRDRGFCEQYF. CDR3 in DNA: TGTGCCAGCAGCAAAGCACCTCTGCGGGACAGGGGATTCTGCGAGCAGTACTTC.

This rearrangement joins TRBV9 to TRBJ1-3; no reliable D call. CDR1 SGDLS and CDR2 YYNGEE come from the germline V gene. The V end was cut by 3 bases, the J end by 2 bases, with 12 bases between. The CDR3 runs to 15 residues. CDR3 nucleotide sequence: TGTGCCAGCAGCGCCGCGGGGTGGGCTGGAAACACCATATATTTT. Translated: CASSAAGWAGNTIYF.

The chain is built from TRBV5-1 and TRBJ1-1; D is uncertain. Germline CDR1 and CDR2: SGHRS and YFSETQ. V dropped 3 bases and J dropped 7 bases, with 10 bases sitting between them. The CDR3 has 12 residues. CDR3 DNA: TGCGCCAGCAGCTCCAACCGGGGTGAAGCTTTCTTT. The encoded protein is CASSSNRGEAFF.

A few counts support this clone. Other DNA variants within this sample encode the same CDR3. The chain links TRBV15 to TRBJ1-1; D remains ambiguous. The CDR3 spans 13 residues. Germline CDR1 reads LNHNV; CDR2 reads YYDKDF (reference sequence). V gave up 1 base and J gave up 2 bases, with 5 bases separating them. The CDR3 sequence: CATSRAGNTEAFF. CDR3 coding DNA: TGTGCCACCAGCAGAGCAGGAAACACTGAAGCTTTCTTT.

The rearrangement links TRBV30 to TRBJ2-1; 9 nucleotides agree with TRBD2. Looked up from germline, CDR1 is GTSNPN and CDR2 is SVGIG (reference sequence). The CDR3 loop spans 15 amino acids. J lost 6 bases, V lost 2 bases, and 8 bases had no gene match. Here the CDR3 reads CAWSTLAGPRNEQFF. For the CDR3, the DNA is TGTGCCTGGAGTACCCTAGCGGGGCCTCGCAATGAGCAGTTCTTC.

The rearrangement joins TRBV5-4 to TRBJ2-3; D uncertain. Germline loops: CDR1 SGHNT, CDR2 YYREEE (reference sequence). V lost 0 bases and J 5 bases, leaving 4 bases between the germline ends. The length of the CDR3 is 12 residues. In DNA form, the CDR3 reads TGTGCCAGCAGCTTGGGGCGAGATACGCAGTATTTT. It codes for CASSLGRDTQYF.

The chain uses TRBV4-2 and TRBJ2-7; D is uncertain. In germline, CDR1 is LGHNA, CDR2 YNFKEQ. The CDR3 sequence is 18 residues long. The V gene lost 0 bases and the J gene lost 0 bases, with 18 bases spanning the gap. In nucleotides, the CDR3 is TGTGCCAGCAGCCAAGATCCTGGCCGGGCCTTGAGCTCCTACGAGCAGTACTTC. Amino acids: CASSQDPGRALSSYEQYF.